This entry lists 21 T cell receptor beta chains sequenced from one sample in a study of cytomegalovirus exposure and HLA in healthy donors. The PCR was carried out with 60 Vbeta primers and 13 Jbeta primers. Assay: immunoSEQ multiplex PCR; the TCRdb copy retains only in-frame clones and omits some. Of approximately 70,000 clones listed, around 70% are singletons. Sequenced sample: PBMCs. All receptors derive from a male donor in good health and CMV-seropositive.

The genes are TRBV2 and TRBJ1-5; perhaps TRBD1 as D (5 bases). Germline-derived CDR1 and CDR2 are SNHLY and FYNNEI. This CDR3 comprises 14 residues. Between the trimmed V and J ends, which lost 2 bases and 6 bases, there was a span of 11 bases. The chain's CDR3 is CASSESGSSQPQHF. For the CDR3, the DNA is TGTGCCAGCAGTGAATCAGGGTCCAGTCAGCCCCAGCATTTT.

The chain uses TRBV6-1 and TRBJ1-5; a possible D gene is TRBD1 (5 bases). The germline V and J ends were trimmed by 2 bases and 7 bases, with 12 bases remaining between them. CDR3 size: 14 residues. CDR1 MNHNS and CDR2 SASEGT come from the germline V gene. The CDR3 region has the DNA TGTGCCAGCAGTGAACTGGGGAGGACACAGCCCCAGCATTTT. Its translation is CASSELGRTQPQHF.

J is TRBJ1-5 and V is TRBV27; 10 bases fit TRBD1. The junction had 12 bases not matched to a gene; V was cut back by 6 bases and J by 1 base. The CDR3 length is 18 residues. In germline, CDR1 is MNHEY, CDR2 SMNVEV (reference sequence). DNA of the CDR3: TGTGCCAGCAGCCTAAGGGGCCGACAGGGGGCGAGCAATCAGCCCCAGCATTTT. Protein product: CASSLRGRQGASNQPQHF.

This sequence joins TRBV7-2 and TRBJ1-4; no reliable D call. This CDR3 contains 14 residues. V was pared by 5 bases and J by 8 bases, with 15 bases between. Germline V lookup: CDR1 SGHTA, CDR2 FQGNSA. The CDR3 loop is CASSRGSVGEKLFF. CDR3 coding DNA: TGTGCCAGCAGCCGAGGATCAGTCGGAGAAAAACTGTTTTTT.

This clone showed up just a few times. The J gene is TRBJ2-3, the V gene TRBV7-8; TRBD2 matches 8 bases. With V trimmed by 5 bases and J by 3 bases, 10 bases remained unmatched. The CDR3 contains 16 residues. Germline CDR1 reads SGHVS; CDR2 reads FQNEAQ. In DNA, the CDR3 is TGTGCCAGCAGCCCCCTCTGGGCGGGGGGTACAGATACGCAGTATTTT. Translating it yields CASSPLWAGGTDTQYF. Combining the CDR3 with reference TRBV7-8 and TRBJ2-3 gives the whole variable domain GAGVSQSPRYKVAKRGQDVALRCDPISGHVSLFWYQQALGQGPEFLTYFQNEAQLDKSGLPSDRFFAERPEGSVSTLKIQRTQQEDSAVYLCASSPLWAGGTDTQYFGPGTRLTVL.

The CDR3 loop reads CATYGTGGHEQYF. The CDR3, as DNA: TGTGCCACCTACGGGACAGGGGGCCACGAGCAGTACTTC. J is TRBJ2-7 and V is TRBV10-3; 12 bases align to TRBD1. Germline V gene data show CDR1 as ENHRY and CDR2 as SYGVKD. The CDR3 totals 13 residues. After removal of 10 bases from V and 5 bases from J, the junction contained 6 bases not matched to a gene.

V is TRBV5-1 and J is TRBJ2-7; D ambiguous. V was trimmed by 0 bases and J by 1 base, leaving 11 bases between them. The germline V gene has CDR1 SGHRS and CDR2 YFSETQ. The CDR3 runs 15 residues. For the CDR3, the DNA is TGCGCCAGCAGCTTGGACAGTTCTCCTTCCTACGAGCAGTACTTC. As protein: CASSLDSSPSYEQYF.

The table lists this clone with a few counts. CDR3 sequence: CASSQDLGTGRTEAFF. As DNA, the CDR3 is TGCGCCAGCAGCCAAGATCTGGGGACAGGGAGGACTGAAGCTTTCTTT. The chain recombines TRBV4-3 with TRBJ1-1; the match to TRBD1 covers 9 bases. This CDR3 has 16 amino acids. CDR1 and CDR2 from the germline V gene are LGHNA and YSLEER. V lost 0 bases and J lost 5; bases outside the gene matches: 7.

V is TRBV9 and J is TRBJ1-1; 8 bases match TRBD1. The CDR3 spans 17 residues. Losses at the gene ends were 0 bases for V and 2 bases for J; bases not matched to a gene: 9. Germline V gene data show CDR1 as SGDLS and CDR2 as YYNGEE. The CDR3 protein is CASSVANRGFPNTEAFF. CDR3 nucleotides: TGTGCCAGCAGCGTAGCTAACAGGGGGTTTCCTAACACTGAAGCTTTCTTT.

This chain joins TRBV5-6 and TRBJ2-1; D may be TRBD1 (6 bases). This CDR3 spans 16 amino acids. The germline gives CDR1 SGHDT, CDR2 YYEEEE. Trimming left V 2 bases short and J 3 bases short, with 15 bases between. The CDR3 reads CASSFGTGHGYNEQFF. As DNA, the CDR3 is TGTGCCAGCAGCTTTGGCACAGGGCATGGCTACAATGAGCAGTTCTTC.

This clone was recorded only once. The V and J genes are TRBV6-1 and TRBJ2-4; possible D gene TRBD1, 6 bases. The CDR3 is 14 residues long. The ends were cut back, 6 bases at V and 6 bases at J, with 15 bases in the middle. Germline CDR1 is MNHNS and CDR2 is SASEGT. The CDR3 sequence: CASRSQGTGNIQYF. CDR3 DNA: TGTGCCAGCAGGTCCCAGGGGACGGGAAACATTCAGTACTTC.

The chain links TRBV30 to TRBJ2-7, with a weak D call TRBD1 (5 bases). This CDR3 is 13 amino acids long. V was cut by 0 bases and J by 5 bases, with 11 bases left in between. The germline V gene encodes CDR1 GTSNPN and CDR2 SVGIG (reference sequence). For the CDR3, the DNA is TGTGCCTGGAGTGTAGGACAAACCCACGAGCAGTACTTC. Amino acid sequence: CAWSVGQTHEQYF.

The chain is built from TRBV7-9 and TRBJ2-7; 10 positions match TRBD1. V gave up 5 bases and J gave up 2 bases; unmatched junction bases: 18. The CDR3 consists of 19 residues. Germline CDR1 SEHNR, CDR2 FQNEAQ (reference sequence). CDR3 region: CASSPGWDRGGSGPYEQYF. CDR3 in DNA: TGTGCCAGCAGCCCAGGGTGGGACAGGGGAGGATCAGGTCCCTACGAGCAGTACTTC.

The chain uses TRBV9 and TRBJ2-1; 13 nucleotides agree with TRBD2. CDR1 and CDR2 (germline): SGDLS, YYNGEE. Losses at the gene ends were 4 bases for V and 8 bases for J; bases not matched to a gene: 9. The CDR3 contains 16 residues. In nucleotides, the CDR3 is TGTGCCAGCAGCTTCCAGACTAGCGGGGGGCCCCATGAGCAGTTCTTC. Its translation is CASSFQTSGGPHEQFF.

The chain recombines TRBV6-4 with TRBJ2-2; 14 bases are a match to TRBD2. The CDR3 has 17 amino acids. V shed 3 bases, J shed 5 bases, and the junction held 5 bases outside the gene matches. The germline gives CDR1 MRHNA, CDR2 SNTAGT. In nucleotides, the CDR3 is TGTGCCAGCAGTGATGGGACTAGCGGGAGAGAAACCGGGGAGCTGTTTTTT. Residues: CASSDGTSGRETGELFF.

Concerning this clone itself: This sample also contains other DNA sequences that code for the same CDR3. In DNA, the CDR3 is TGTGCCAGCAGGGGGAGGGACAAAGGAGAAAAACTGTTTTTT. Encoded protein: CASRGRDKGEKLFF. The rearrangement uses TRBV6-1 and TRBJ1-4; D possibly corresponds to TRBD1 (6 bases). Trimming removed 6 bases at V and 8 bases at J, with 16 bases between. This CDR3 region has 14 residues. CDR1 MNHNS and CDR2 SASEGT come from the germline V gene.

The rearrangement links TRBV7-2 to TRBJ1-1; 7 bases line up with TRBD1. The ends lost 6 bases at V and 0 bases at J; junction bases unmatched: 1. Germline CDR1 SGHTA, CDR2 FQGNSA. This CDR3 has 13 residues. In DNA form, the CDR3 reads TGTGCCAGCAGTACAGGGGTGAACACTGAAGCTTTCTTT. This encodes CASSTGVNTEAFF.

The chain joins TRBV5-4 to TRBJ2-7, with TRBD2 matching over 10 bases. CDR3 length: 14 amino acids. The V gene's germline CDR1 is SGHNT and CDR2 YYREEE (reference sequence). The V gene end was trimmed by 3 bases and the J gene end by 4 bases; junction bases not matched to a gene: 4. The CDR3, as DNA: TGTGCCAGCAGCTCCGGGACTAGCGCTTACGAGCAGTACTTC. Amino acid sequence: CASSSGTSAYEQYF.

The CDR3 sequence is CASSHSKSGRAHNEQFF. The CDR3 DNA reads as TGTGCCAGCAGCCATTCGAAAAGCGGGAGGGCCCACAATGAGCAGTTCTTC. The rearrangement joins TRBV13 to TRBJ2-1; 10 nucleotides match TRBD2. Germline V gene data show CDR1 as PRHDT and CDR2 as FYEKMQ (reference sequence). The CDR3 runs 17 residues. After removal of 5 bases from V and 5 bases from J, the junction contained 12 bases not matched to a gene.

The chain carries TRBV7-9 and TRBJ2-1; weak D call: TRBD1 (5 bases). Between the trimmed V and J ends, which lost 4 bases and 6 bases, there was a span of 10 bases. In germline, CDR1 is SEHNR, CDR2 FQNEAQ (reference sequence). The CDR3 extends over 13 amino acids. As DNA, the CDR3 is TGTGCCAGCAGCTCTGGACATCTCAATGAGCAGTTCTTC. As protein: CASSSGHLNEQFF.

The CDR3 protein is CASSDGEGFAEAFF. DNA of the CDR3: TGTGCCAGCAGTGACGGCGAGGGTTTCGCTGAAGCTTTCTTT. This chain joins TRBV6-4 and TRBJ1-1; no definite D call. Germline V gene lookup returns CDR1 MRHNA and CDR2 SNTAGT. The CDR3 is 14 amino acids. V was pared by 2 bases and J by 6 bases, with 13 bases between.